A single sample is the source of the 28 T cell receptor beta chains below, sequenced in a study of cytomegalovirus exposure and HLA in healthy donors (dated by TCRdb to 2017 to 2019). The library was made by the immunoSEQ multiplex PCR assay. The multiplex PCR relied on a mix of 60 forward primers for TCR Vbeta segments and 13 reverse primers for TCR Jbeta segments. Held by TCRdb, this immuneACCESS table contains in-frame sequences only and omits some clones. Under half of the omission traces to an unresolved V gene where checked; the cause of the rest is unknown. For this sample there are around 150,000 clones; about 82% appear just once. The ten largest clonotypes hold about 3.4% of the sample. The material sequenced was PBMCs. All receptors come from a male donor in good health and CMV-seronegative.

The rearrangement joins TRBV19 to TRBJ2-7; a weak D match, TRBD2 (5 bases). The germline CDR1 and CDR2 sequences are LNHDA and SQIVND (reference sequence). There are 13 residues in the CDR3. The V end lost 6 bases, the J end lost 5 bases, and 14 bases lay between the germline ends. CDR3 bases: TGTGCCAGTAGAGACTATTATTCTAACGAGCAGTACTTC. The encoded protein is CASRDYYSNEQYF. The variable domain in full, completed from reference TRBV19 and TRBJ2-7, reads DGGITQSPKYLFRKEGQNVTLSCEQNLNHDAMYWYRQDPGQGLRLIYYSQIVNDFQKGDIAEGYSVSREKKESFPLTVTSAQKNPTAFYLCASRDYYSNEQYFGPGTRLTVT.

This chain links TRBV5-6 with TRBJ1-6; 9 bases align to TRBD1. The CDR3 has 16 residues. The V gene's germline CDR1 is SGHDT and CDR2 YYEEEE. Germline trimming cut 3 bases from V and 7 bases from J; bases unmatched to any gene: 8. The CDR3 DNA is TGTGCCAGCAGCTGGGCGGGGACAGGGCAAAATTCACCCCTCCACTTT. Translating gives CASSWAGTGQNSPLHF.

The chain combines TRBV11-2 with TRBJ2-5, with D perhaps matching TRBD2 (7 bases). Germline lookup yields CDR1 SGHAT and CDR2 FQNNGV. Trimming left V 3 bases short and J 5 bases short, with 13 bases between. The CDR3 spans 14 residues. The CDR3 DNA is TGTGCCAGCAGCTTTTCGGGGGGCTGGGAGACCCAGTACTTC. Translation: CASSFSGGWETQYF.

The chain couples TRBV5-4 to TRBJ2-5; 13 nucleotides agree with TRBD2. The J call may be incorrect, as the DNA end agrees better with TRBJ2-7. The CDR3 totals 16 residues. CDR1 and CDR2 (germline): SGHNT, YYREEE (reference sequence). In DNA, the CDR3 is TGTGCCAGCAGCTTGGGCGGGACTAGCGGGAAATACGAGCAGTACTTC. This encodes CASSLGGTSGKYEQYF.

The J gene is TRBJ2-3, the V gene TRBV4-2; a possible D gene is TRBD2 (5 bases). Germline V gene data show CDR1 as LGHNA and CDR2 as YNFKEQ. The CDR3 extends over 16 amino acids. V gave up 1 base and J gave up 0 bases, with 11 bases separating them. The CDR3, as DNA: TGTGCCAGCAGCCAAGCGTCAGCGGAGAGCACAGATACGCAGTATTTT. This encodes CASSQASAESTDTQYF.

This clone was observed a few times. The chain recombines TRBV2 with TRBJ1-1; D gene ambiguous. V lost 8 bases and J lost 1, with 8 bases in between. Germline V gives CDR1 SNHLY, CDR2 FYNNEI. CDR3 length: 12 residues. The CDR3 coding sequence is TGTGCCAGCGTCTCCTGGAACACTGAAGCTTTCTTT. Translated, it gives CASVSWNTEAFF.

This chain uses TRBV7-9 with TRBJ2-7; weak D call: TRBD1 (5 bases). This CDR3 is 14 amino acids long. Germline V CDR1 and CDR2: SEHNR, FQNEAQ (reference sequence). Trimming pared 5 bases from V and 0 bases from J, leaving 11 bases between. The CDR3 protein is CASSVTASSYEQYF. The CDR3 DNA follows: TGTGCCAGCAGCGTGACAGCCAGCTCCTACGAGCAGTACTTC. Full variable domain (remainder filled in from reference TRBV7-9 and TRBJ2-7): DTGVSQNPRHKITKRGQNVTFRCDPISEHNRLYWYRQTLGQGPEFLTYFQNEAQLEKSRLLSDRFSAERPKGSFSTLEIQRTEQGDSAMYLCASSVTASSYEQYFGPGTRLTVT.

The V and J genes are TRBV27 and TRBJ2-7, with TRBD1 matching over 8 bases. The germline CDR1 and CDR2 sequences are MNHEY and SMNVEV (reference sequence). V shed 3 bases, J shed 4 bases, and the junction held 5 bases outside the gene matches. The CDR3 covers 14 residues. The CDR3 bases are TGTGCCAGCAGTTTCAGGGGGCCAGGGTACGAGCAGTACTTC. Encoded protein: CASSFRGPGYEQYF.

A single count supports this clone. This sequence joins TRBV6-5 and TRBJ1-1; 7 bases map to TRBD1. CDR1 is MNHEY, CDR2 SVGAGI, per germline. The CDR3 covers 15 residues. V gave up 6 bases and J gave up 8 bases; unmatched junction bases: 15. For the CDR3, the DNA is TGTGCCAGCAGCCCCAACACAGGGGAAAGTTCGGAAGCTTTCTTT. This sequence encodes CASSPNTGESSEAFF.

CDR3 in amino acids: CASSPPGEGYGYTF. The CDR3 nucleotides read TGTGCCAGCAGCCCCCCTGGAGAGGGTTATGGCTACACCTTC. The chain has TRBV9 and TRBJ1-2; D is undetermined. The germline V gene encodes CDR1 SGDLS and CDR2 YYNGEE. V lost 4 bases, J lost 5 bases, and 15 bases lay in between. The CDR3 totals 14 residues.

In DNA, the CDR3 is TGTGCCACTACCGGACAGGGCCTTAATGAAAAACTGTTTTTT. It encodes CATTGQGLNEKLFF. V gene TRBV6-5 combines with J gene TRBJ1-4; TRBD1 matches 8 bases. After removal of 10 bases from V and 4 bases from J, the junction contained 8 bases not matched to a gene. Germline V gives CDR1 MNHEY, CDR2 SVGAGI. The CDR3 length is 14 residues.

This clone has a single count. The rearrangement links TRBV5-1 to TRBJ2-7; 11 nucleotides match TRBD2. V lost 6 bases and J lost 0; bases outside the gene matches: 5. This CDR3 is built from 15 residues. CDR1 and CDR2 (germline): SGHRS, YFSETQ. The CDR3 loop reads CASNHSGRASYEQYF. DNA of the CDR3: TGCGCCAGCAACCATAGCGGGAGGGCCTCCTACGAGCAGTACTTC.

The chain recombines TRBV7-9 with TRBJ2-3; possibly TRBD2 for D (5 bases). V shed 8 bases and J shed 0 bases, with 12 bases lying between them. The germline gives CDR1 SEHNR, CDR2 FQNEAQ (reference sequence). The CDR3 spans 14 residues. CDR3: CASLELASTDTQYF. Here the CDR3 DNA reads TGTGCCAGCCTTGAGCTAGCAAGCACAGATACGCAGTATTTT. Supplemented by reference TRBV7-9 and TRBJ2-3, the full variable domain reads DTGVSQNPRHKITKRGQNVTFRCDPISEHNRLYWYRQTLGQGPEFLTYFQNEAQLEKSRLLSDRFSAERPKGSFSTLEIQRTEQGDSAMYLCASLELASTDTQYFGPGTRLTVL.

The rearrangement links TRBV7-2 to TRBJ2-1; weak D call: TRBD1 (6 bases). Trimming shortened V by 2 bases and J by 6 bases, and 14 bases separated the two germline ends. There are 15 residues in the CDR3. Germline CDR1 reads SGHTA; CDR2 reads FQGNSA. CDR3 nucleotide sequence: TGTGCCAGCAGCTTACCGAACAGGGCTGGCAATGAGCAGTTCTTC. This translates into CASSLPNRAGNEQFF.

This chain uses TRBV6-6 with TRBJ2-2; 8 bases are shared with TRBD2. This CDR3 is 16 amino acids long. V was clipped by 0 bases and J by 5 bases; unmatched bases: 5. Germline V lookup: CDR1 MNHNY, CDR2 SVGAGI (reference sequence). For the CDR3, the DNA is TGTGCCAGCAGTTACTCGAGACTAGCGATTACCGGGGAGCTGTTTTTT. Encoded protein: CASSYSRLAITGELFF.

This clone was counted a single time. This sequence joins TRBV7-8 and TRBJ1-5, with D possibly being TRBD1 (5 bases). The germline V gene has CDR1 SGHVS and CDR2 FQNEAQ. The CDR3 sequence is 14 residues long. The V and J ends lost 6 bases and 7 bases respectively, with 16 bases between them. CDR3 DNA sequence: TGTGCCAGCAGTACAGGTCAGGGTTACCAGCCCCAGCATTTT. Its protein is CASSTGQGYQPQHF.

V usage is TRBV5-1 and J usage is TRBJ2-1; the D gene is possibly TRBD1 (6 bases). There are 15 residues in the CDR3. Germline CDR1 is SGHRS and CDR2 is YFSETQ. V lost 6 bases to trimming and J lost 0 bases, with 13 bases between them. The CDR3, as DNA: TGCGCCAGCAACGATAGGGGGAGCTCCTACAATGAGCAGTTCTTC. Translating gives CASNDRGSSYNEQFF.

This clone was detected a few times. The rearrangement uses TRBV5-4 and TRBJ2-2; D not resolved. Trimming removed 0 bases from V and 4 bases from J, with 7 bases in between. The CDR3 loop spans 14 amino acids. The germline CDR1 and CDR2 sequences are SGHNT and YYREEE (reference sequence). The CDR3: CASSLDSGTGELFF. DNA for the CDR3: TGTGCCAGCAGCTTGGATTCGGGCACCGGGGAGCTGTTTTTT.

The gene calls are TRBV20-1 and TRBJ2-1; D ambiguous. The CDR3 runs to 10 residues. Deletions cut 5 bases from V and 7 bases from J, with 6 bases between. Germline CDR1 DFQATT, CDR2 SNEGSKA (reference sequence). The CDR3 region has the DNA TGCAGTGCTGGCTGGAATGAGCAGTTCTTC. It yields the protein CSAGWNEQFF.

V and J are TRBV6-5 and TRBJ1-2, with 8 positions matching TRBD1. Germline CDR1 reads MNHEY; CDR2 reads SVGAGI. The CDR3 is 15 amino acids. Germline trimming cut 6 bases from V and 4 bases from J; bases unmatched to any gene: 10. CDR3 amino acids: CASSRGTGSPYGYTF. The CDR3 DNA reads TGTGCCAGCAGCCGGGGGACAGGAAGCCCCTATGGCTACACCTTC.

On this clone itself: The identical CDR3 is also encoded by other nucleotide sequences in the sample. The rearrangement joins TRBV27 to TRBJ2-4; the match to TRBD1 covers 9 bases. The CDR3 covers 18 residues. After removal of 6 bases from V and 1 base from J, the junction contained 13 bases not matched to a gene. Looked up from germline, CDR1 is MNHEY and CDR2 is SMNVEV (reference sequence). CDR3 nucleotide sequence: TGTGCCAGCAGCTTGGCCAGGACAGGGGCTTTGGCCAAAAACATTCAGTACTTC. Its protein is CASSLARTGALAKNIQYF.

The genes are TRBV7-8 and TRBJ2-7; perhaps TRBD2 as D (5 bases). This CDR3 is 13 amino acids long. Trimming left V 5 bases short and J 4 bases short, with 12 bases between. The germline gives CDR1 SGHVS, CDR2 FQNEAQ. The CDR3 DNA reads TGTGCCAGCAGCCCCACCCGGGAATACGAGCAGTACTTC. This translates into CASSPTREYEQYF.

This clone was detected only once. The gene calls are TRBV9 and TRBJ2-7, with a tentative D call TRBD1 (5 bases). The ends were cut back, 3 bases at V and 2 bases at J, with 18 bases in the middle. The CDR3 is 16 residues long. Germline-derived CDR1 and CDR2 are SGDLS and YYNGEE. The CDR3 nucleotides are TGTGCCAGCAGCGCCCCCCCTCGTGAAGGGGCCTACGAGCAGTACTTC. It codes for CASSAPPREGAYEQYF.

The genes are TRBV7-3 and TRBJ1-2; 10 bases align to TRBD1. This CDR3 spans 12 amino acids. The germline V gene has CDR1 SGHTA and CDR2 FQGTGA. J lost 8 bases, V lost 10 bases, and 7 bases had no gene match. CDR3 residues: CATGQGGEGYTF. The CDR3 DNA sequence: TGTGCCACCGGACAGGGGGGGGAAGGCTACACCTTC.

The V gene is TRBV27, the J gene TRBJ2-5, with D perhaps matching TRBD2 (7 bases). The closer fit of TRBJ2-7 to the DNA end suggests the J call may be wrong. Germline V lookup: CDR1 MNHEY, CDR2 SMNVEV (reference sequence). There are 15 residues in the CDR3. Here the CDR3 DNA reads TGTGCCAGCAGTTTATCGGGCAGGGGAGGGTACGAGCAGTACTTC. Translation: CASSLSGRGGYEQYF.

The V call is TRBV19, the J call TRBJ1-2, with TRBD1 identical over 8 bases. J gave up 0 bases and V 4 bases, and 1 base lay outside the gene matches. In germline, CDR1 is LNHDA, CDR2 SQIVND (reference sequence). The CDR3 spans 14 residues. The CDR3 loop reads CASSKQGANYGYTF. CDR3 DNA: TGTGCCAGTAGTAAACAGGGGGCTAACTATGGCTACACCTTC.

CDR3 protein: CASSSNRGPQHF. Written as DNA, the CDR3 is TGTGCCAGCAGCTCTAACCGGGGGCCCCAGCATTTT. This chain connects TRBV6-5 to TRBJ1-5; D remains ambiguous. CDR3 length: 12 residues. V shed 6 bases and J shed 9 bases, with 12 bases lying between them. Germline V lookup: CDR1 MNHEY, CDR2 SVGAGI.

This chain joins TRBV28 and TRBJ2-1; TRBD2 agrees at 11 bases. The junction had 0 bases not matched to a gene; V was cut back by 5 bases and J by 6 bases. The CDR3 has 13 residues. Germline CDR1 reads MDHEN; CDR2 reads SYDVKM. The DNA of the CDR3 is TGTGCCAGCAGTGGACTAGCGGGCAATGAGCAGTTCTTC. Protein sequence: CASSGLAGNEQFF.